Listed here are 16 T cell receptor beta chains from one sample, sequenced in a study of blood T cell repertoires in COVID-19. Profiling relied on immunoSEQ multiplex PCR, and the TCRdb table lists in-frame clones only, not all of them. This sample has a few hundred thousand clones, with more than 75% found just once. The sequenced sample consisted of PBMCs or T cells enriched from blood (not recorded which). The receptors stem from a woman aged 25 to 39 who had recovered from COVID-19.

The chain carries TRBV6-1 and TRBJ1-4; D gene uncertain. The germline CDR1 and CDR2 sequences are MNHNS and SASEGT. This CDR3 has 17 residues. V was clipped by 6 bases and J by 7 bases, with 24 bases between them. The CDR3 sequence: CASSEPLWLRVGEKLFF. The CDR3 DNA follows: TGTGCCAGCAGCGAACCCCTATGGCTTCGGGTGGGTGAAAAACTGTTTTTT.

V is TRBV27 and J is TRBJ1-5; the match to TRBD1 covers 8 bases. The CDR3 is made up of 14 amino acids. CDR1 and CDR2 (germline): MNHEY, SMNVEV (reference sequence). V lost 5 bases to trimming and J lost 2 bases; unmatched junction nucleotides: 2. CDR3 sequence: CASSDRGGNQPQHF. The CDR3 DNA is TGTGCCAGCAGTGACAGGGGAGGCAATCAGCCCCAGCATTTT.

The J gene is TRBJ2-1, the V gene TRBV19; possibly TRBD2 for D (5 bases). The CDR3 extends over 14 amino acids. Germline loops: CDR1 LNHDA, CDR2 SQIVND (reference sequence). The V end lost 8 bases, the J end lost 7 bases, and 18 bases lay between the germline ends. Written as DNA, the CDR3 is TGTGCCAGTCGAATCCTCCTAGCCTCGAATGAGCAGTTCTTC. Its translation is CASRILLASNEQFF.

CDR3 in amino acids: CASSFQGATEAFF. The CDR3 DNA is TGCGCCAGCAGCTTCCAGGGGGCTACTGAAGCTTTCTTT. The chain has TRBV5-1 and TRBJ1-1, with 8 bases identical to TRBD1. V was clipped by 2 bases and J by 5 bases; unmatched bases: 2. CDR1 is SGHRS and CDR2 is YFSETQ in the germline V gene. The CDR3 has 13 amino acids.

The chain couples TRBV11-3 to TRBJ2-1; TRBD2 aligns across 15 bases. The CDR3 totals 20 residues. Germline V gene lookup returns CDR1 SGHNT and CDR2 YENEEA. The ends lost 4 bases at V and 7 bases at J; junction bases unmatched: 17. The CDR3 DNA follows: TGTGCCAGCAGCTCTAAGACAGCCGGACTAGCGGGAGGGAGGGGGAATGAGCAGTTCTTC. Protein product: CASSSKTAGLAGGRGNEQFF. Drawing the rest from reference TRBV11-3 and TRBJ2-1, the complete variable domain is EAGVVQSPRYKIIEKKQPVAFWCNPISGHNTLYWYLQNLGQGPELLIRYENEEAVDDSQLPKDRFSAERLKGVDSTLKIQPAELGDSAVYLCASSSKTAGLAGGRGNEQFFGPGTRLTVL.

The rearrangement uses TRBV24-1 and TRBJ2-2; possibly TRBD1 for D (5 bases). CDR3 length: 15 amino acids. Looked up from germline, CDR1 is KGHDR and CDR2 is SFDVKD. V was clipped by 5 bases and J by 2 bases, with 11 bases between them. The CDR3 region has the DNA TGTGCCACCAGTGTAGGGGCCCTCAACACCGGGGAGCTGTTTTTT. Protein product: CATSVGALNTGELFF.

This clone was observed a few times. This chain links TRBV6-2 or TRBV6-3 with TRBJ1-2, with D unclear. The CDR3 consists of 15 residues. The V end lost 5 bases, the J end lost 4 bases, and 17 bases lay between the germline ends. Germline CDR1 and CDR2: MNHEY and SVGEGT. In nucleotides, the CDR3 is TGTGCCAGCAGTAAATGGACCTCTCGGGGCTATGGCTACACCTTC. This sequence encodes CASSKWTSRGYGYTF.

The chain is built from TRBV20-1 and TRBJ1-1; TRBD1 might be the D (5 bases). CDR1 is DFQATT, CDR2 SNEGSKA, per germline (reference sequence). This CDR3 contains 15 residues. The V and J ends lost 3 bases and 1 base respectively, with 15 bases between them. CDR3 in DNA: TGCAGTGCTAGTAGATTTCAGGGTACGAACACTGAAGCTTTCTTT. Protein product: CSASRFQGTNTEAFF.

V gene TRBV19 combines with J gene TRBJ1-5; tentative D call: TRBD1 (5 bases). This CDR3 comprises 15 residues. The germline gives CDR1 LNHDA, CDR2 SQIVND (reference sequence). The V end was cut by 3 bases, the J end by 2 bases, with 11 bases between. This CDR3 reads CASSIRQGGNQPQHF. CDR3 sequence (DNA): TGTGCCAGTAGTATCCGGCAGGGCGGCAATCAGCCCCAGCATTTT.

The CDR3 sequence: CASSFGGASYNEQFF. The CDR3 DNA is TGTGCCAGCAGTTTCGGGGGGGCCTCCTACAATGAGCAGTTCTTC. The J gene is TRBJ2-1, the V gene TRBV6-5; 8 nucleotides agree with TRBD2. V was pared by 4 bases and J by 0 bases, with 2 bases of the junction left unmatched. The CDR3 loop spans 15 amino acids. Germline V gene data show CDR1 as MNHEY and CDR2 as SVGAGI.

The chain carries TRBV25-1 and TRBJ1-2; possible D gene TRBD1, 6 bases. The V and J ends lost 4 bases and 4 bases respectively, with 10 bases between them. The CDR3 contains 13 residues. CDR1 MGHDK and CDR2 SYGVNS come from the germline V gene. In nucleotides, the CDR3 is TGTGCCAGCAGTGCAGGGGATAGCTATGGCTACACCTTC. This gives the protein CASSAGDSYGYTF.

The V call is TRBV5-6, the J call TRBJ2-3, with D unclear. V lost 3 bases to trimming and J lost 1 base, with 6 bases between them. CDR1 is SGHDT and CDR2 is YYEEEE in the germline V gene. The CDR3 runs to 13 residues. CDR3 nucleotides: TGTGCCAGCAGCTGGGCCCGCACAGATACGCAGTATTTT. It is translated as CASSWARTDTQYF.

This clone has a single count. V and J are TRBV5-8 and TRBJ1-4, with TRBD1 matching over 7 bases. Per germline, CDR1 SGHTS and CDR2 YDEGEE. The CDR3 is 15 amino acids. The junction had 5 bases not matched to a gene; V was cut back by 0 bases and J by 6 bases. The CDR3 DNA follows: TGTGCCAGCAGCTTGGAAGGACAGGTTCATGAAAAACTGTTTTTT. It encodes CASSLEGQVHEKLFF.

This chain connects TRBV14 to TRBJ1-6, with D possibly TRBD1 on 5 matching bases. The length of the CDR3 is 14 residues. The germline V and J ends were trimmed by 3 bases and 4 bases, with 7 bases remaining between them. In germline, CDR1 is SGHDN, CDR2 FVKESK. Here the CDR3 reads CASSQGLYNSPLHF. The CDR3, as DNA: TGTGCCAGCAGCCAGGGGCTTTATAATTCACCCCTCCACTTT.

The count of this clone is one. The chain employs TRBV7-6 and TRBJ1-3; D possibly corresponds to TRBD1 (5 bases). Germline assignment: CDR1 SGHVS and CDR2 FNYEAQ. V was trimmed by 5 bases and J by 2 bases, leaving 13 bases between them. This CDR3 spans 15 amino acids. The CDR3 sequence is CASSTGPAAGNTIYF. The DNA for the CDR3 is TGTGCCAGCAGCACAGGCCCGGCGGCTGGAAACACCATATATTTT. Full variable domain (outside the CDR3, taken from reference TRBV7-6 and TRBJ1-3): GAGVSQSPRYKVTKRGQDVALRCDPISGHVSLYWYRQALGQGPEFLTYFNYEAQQDKSGLPNDRFSAERPEGSISTLTIQRTEQRDSAMYRCASSTGPAAGNTIYFGEGSWLTVV.

Note on this clone: This same CDR3 is encoded by further DNA sequences in the sample. The chain links TRBV28 to TRBJ2-7, with D uncertain. The V gene lost 4 bases and the J gene lost 2 bases, with 3 bases spanning the gap. This CDR3 has 11 residues. From germline, CDR1 is MDHEN and CDR2 SYDVKM. The CDR3 DNA is TGTGCCAGCAGTTCTCCCTACGAGCAGTACTTC. Translation gives CASSSPYEQYF.